This TCR beta chain emerged from a study of identical twins. This clonotype was detected many times. The antigen is undetermined. Among all donors, each was a healthy Caucasian. In germline, CDR1 is MGHDK, CDR2 SYGVNS. The V end lost 1 base, the J end lost 6 bases, and 16 bases lay between the germline ends. CDR3 length: 15 residues. Overall study results and limits: Sharing of beta out-of-frame sequences by twins showed a weaker excess. Modeled out-of-frame TCR alpha sharing in monozygotic twins fell below observed levels.

TCRdb processed the 5' RACE reads anew with MiXCR; each CDR3 protein has one entry. The table lists 600,000 to 700,000 distinct CDR3 sequences, less than 25% of them singletons. The same data also went into a second study, on T cells expressing NK-cell markers. That study adds: Also leading the CD3+CD56-NKG2C+ fraction in a handful of donors were these clonotypes.

Sequenced input: PBMCs. This sequence was found in a young woman in good health. The chain combines TRBV25-1 with TRBJ2-7; D is perhaps TRBD1 (5 bases). The CDR3 sequence is CASSESQGWASEQYF. The CDR3 coding sequence is TGTGCCAGCAGTGAATCCCAGGGTTGGGCGAGCGAGCAGTACTTC.